A single sample gave rise to the 25 T cell receptor beta chains below, sequenced in a study of tissue T cells after allogeneic stem cell transplantation. TCRdb keeps only in-frame clones here, not all; method: immunoSEQ multiplex PCR. The data show about 22,000 clones, approximately 77% seen once. Sequencing was performed on spleen. All receptors derive from a female BALB/c mouse in good health. Strain haplotype (MHC): H2-d.

Regarding this clone: Genes and germline come from the mouse. Read sequence stops 1 residue before the CDR3 end, and the germline J gene provides the missing end. This chain links TRBV31 with TRBJ1-3, with a tentative D call TRBD1 (6 bases). V lost 1 base, J lost 0 bases, and 10 bases lay in between. The CDR3 has 15 amino acids. CDR1 is GKSSPN, CDR2 SITVG, per germline. CDR3 sequence reads: CAWSRDILSGNTLYF. The DNA read from the CDR3 is TGTGCCTGGAGTCGGGACATACTTTCTGGAAATACGCTCTAT.

A note on this clone: These gene names are mouse names. The CDR3 end falls 1 residue outside the read, so it is completed with the germline J gene. The chain is built from TRBV4 and TRBJ2-4, with 10 bases identical to TRBD2. Germline CDR1 and CDR2: LGHDT and YNNKQL (reference sequence). This CDR3 has 14 residues. V lost 5 bases and J lost 6; bases outside the gene matches: 5. The sequenced CDR3 bases are TGTGCCAGCAGCCTCTGGGGGGGCGCCAACACCTTGTAC. Amino acid sequence: CASSLWGGANTLY. The entire CDR3 is CASSLWGGANTLYF.

Regarding this clone: All gene names here are mouse names. The CDR3 end is not reached by the read, which stops 1 residue before it; the germline J gene fills it in. This chain connects TRBV4 to TRBJ2-5; unclear D gene. V lost 4 bases to trimming and J lost 2 bases, with 1 base between them. CDR3 length: 11 residues. Germline loops: CDR1 LGHDT, CDR2 YNNKQL (reference sequence). This CDR3 reads CASSFQDTQYF. The DNA read from the CDR3 is TGTGCCAGCAGCTTCCAAGACACCCAGTAC.

To note about this clone: Here the gene names and germline are mouse. Sequencing ends 1 residue short of the CDR3 end; the germline J gene provides the rest. The rearrangement links TRBV19 to TRBJ2-7; 8 positions match TRBD1. The CDR3 is 15 residues long. V was clipped by 0 bases and J by 7 bases; unmatched bases: 9. Germline V gene sequence: CDR1 FNHDT, CDR2 SITEND (reference sequence). The CDR3 bases that were read are TGTGCCAGCAGTATAGAGGCAGGGGGCGCGGGGGAACAGTAC. This translates into CASSIEAGGAGEQY. The full CDR3 protein reads CASSIEAGGAGEQYF. Complete variable domain (other parts from reference TRBV19 and TRBJ2-7): GGIITQTPKFLIGQEGQKLTLKCQQNFNHDTMYWYRQDSGKGLRLIYYSITENDLQKGDLSEGYDASREKKSSFSLTVTSAQKNEMAVFLCASSIEAGGAGEQYFGPGTRLTVL.

Details on this clone: Mouse gene names apply. From the germline J gene comes the end of the CDR3, since the read stops 1 residue before it. The rearrangement links TRBV1 to TRBJ1-1; D gene unclear. The CDR3 covers 14 residues. CDR1 NSQYPW and CDR2 LRSPGD come from the germline V gene (reference sequence). V was trimmed by 0 bases and J by 3 bases, leaving 8 bases between them. CDR3 in amino acids: CTCSADPGDTEVFF. The CDR3 bases that were read are TGCACCTGCAGTGCAGATCCGGGAGACACAGAAGTCTTC. The full variable domain, with the rest looked up from reference TRBV1 and TRBJ1-1, is VTLLEQNPRWRLVPRGQAVNLRCILKNSQYPWMSWYQQDLQKQLQWLFTLRSPGDKEVKSLPGADYLATRVTDTELRLQVANMSQGRTLYCTCSADPGDTEVFFGKGTRLTVV.

A word on this clone: Gene and germline names: mouse. The observed sequence ends 1 residue before the CDR3 terminus, with the missing tail filled in from the germline J gene. The chain uses TRBV20 and TRBJ2-3; the D is unclear. V was trimmed by 0 bases and J by 0 bases, leaving 4 bases between them. Germline lookup yields CDR1 GFQATS and CDR2 STVNSAI. The CDR3 extends over 13 amino acids. The covered CDR3 bases are TGTGGTGCTAGGGACAATAGTGCAGAAACGCTGTAT. It codes for CGARDNSAETLY. The whole CDR3 protein reads CGARDNSAETLYF.

In regard to this clone: Mouse gene names and germline throughout. The CDR3 goes on 1 residue after the read ends, and that part is filled in from the germline J gene. The chain couples TRBV19 to TRBJ2-7; D possibly corresponds to TRBD1 (5 bases). V shed 1 base and J shed 3 bases, with 5 bases lying between them. Germline CDR1 is FNHDT and CDR2 is SITEND (reference sequence). This CDR3 comprises 12 residues. The CDR3 region is CASSIRGYEQYF. The sequenced CDR3 bases are TGTGCCAGCAGTATAAGGGGCTATGAACAGTAC.

Points on this clone: Gene names denote mouse genes. The read finishes 1 residue shy of the CDR3 end, and the germline J gene is used to complete it. The chain combines TRBV1 with TRBJ2-7; tentatively, D is TRBD2 (6 bases). CDR1 is NSQYPW and CDR2 is LRSPGD in the germline V gene (reference sequence). Trimming shortened V by 0 bases and J by 5 bases, and 11 bases separated the two germline ends. The length of the CDR3 is 14 residues. The sequenced CDR3 bases are TGCACCTGCAGTGCAGATCTTATGGGGGATGAACAGTAC. Translating gives CTCSADLMGDEQY. The entire CDR3 sequence reads CTCSADLMGDEQYF.

Turning to this clone: Mouse germline and gene names are used. CDR3 DNA (partial): TGTGCCAGCAGTTCCAGACTGGGGGGGCGCTGGAACACCTTGTAC. It is translated as CASSSRLGGRWNTLY. The entire CDR3 is CASSSRLGGRWNTLYF. The gene calls are TRBV4 and TRBJ2-4; TRBD2 matches at 12 bases. The read terminates 1 residue ahead of where the CDR3 ends, so the germline J gene completes it. Losses at the gene ends were 6 bases for V and 6 bases for J; bases not matched to a gene: 10. This CDR3 has 16 residues. Per the germline V gene, CDR1 is LGHDT and CDR2 is YNNKQL (reference sequence).

As for this clone: The listed genes are named as in mouse. Sequencing ends 1 residue short of the CDR3 end; the germline J gene provides the rest. The chain combines TRBV31 with TRBJ1-4, with TRBD1 identical over 7 bases. J gave up 2 bases and V 1 base, and 4 bases lay outside the gene matches. Per germline, CDR1 GKSSPN and CDR2 SITVG. The CDR3 loop spans 15 amino acids. CDR3 DNA, as far as it was read: TGTGCCTGGAGTCCCCGGGGACAGTCCAACGAAAGATTATTT. Its translation is CAWSPRGQSNERLF. The full CDR3 reads CAWSPRGQSNERLFF.

To note about this clone: Mismatch with germline at one junction end may stem from a read error. Mouse names are used for the genes. The read finishes 1 residue shy of the CDR3 end, and the germline J gene is used to complete it. At the DNA level, this CDR3 is encoded by other sequences in the same sample as well. This rearrangement joins TRBV13-2 to TRBJ2-5; 8 nucleotides match TRBD2. CDR3 length: 16 residues. Germline CDR1 reads NNHNN; CDR2 reads SYGAGS (reference sequence). Partial CDR3 DNA: TGCGCCAGCGGTGGACAAGACTGGGGTCTCCAAGACACCCAGTAC. Translation: CASGGQDWGLQDTQY. The whole CDR3 is CASGGQDWGLQDTQYF.

The sample holds one count of this clone. Gene and germline names: mouse. The CDR3 is cut off 1 residue early in the read; its end comes from the germline J gene. The V gene is TRBV13-1, the J gene TRBJ1-4; a weak D match, TRBD1 (5 bases). Trimming shortened V by 2 bases and J by 7 bases, and 6 bases separated the two germline ends. The germline V gene encodes CDR1 NSHNY and CDR2 SYGAGN. There are 12 residues in the CDR3. This CDR3 reads CASSDRAERLFF. The part of the CDR3 DNA that was read is TGTGCCAGCAGTGACAGGGCCGAAAGATTATTT.

Notes on this clone: The gene names given are mouse names. The read terminates 1 residue before the CDR3 end, so the remaining end is supplied by the germline J gene. This rearrangement joins TRBV13-1 to TRBJ2-4, with TRBD2 identical over 10 bases. J lost 3 bases, V lost 0 bases, and 4 bases had no gene match. The CDR3 covers 16 residues. Germline V gives CDR1 NSHNY, CDR2 SYGAGN. Here the CDR3 reads CASSDALGGGQNTLYF. The covered CDR3 bases are TGTGCCAGCAGTGATGCACTGGGGGGGGGACAAAACACCTTGTAC.

As to this clone: Mouse names are used for the genes. The DNA ends 1 residue before the CDR3 does, and the rest of the CDR3 is filled in from the germline J gene. The J gene is TRBJ1-1, the V gene TRBV20; 8 bases are shared with TRBD1. V lost 6 bases to trimming and J lost 1 base; unmatched junction nucleotides: 1. In germline, CDR1 is GFQATS, CDR2 STVNSAI. The CDR3 length is 12 residues. This CDR3 reads CGAGQGNTEVFF. Partial CDR3 DNA: TGTGGTGCCGGACAGGGAAACACAGAAGTCTTC.

For this clone: Genes and germline come from the mouse. The DNA read from the CDR3 is TGTGCCTGGAGTCCTGACACAGAAGTCTTC. Protein sequence: CAWSPDTEVF. The entire CDR3 protein is CAWSPDTEVFF. The gene calls are TRBV31 and TRBJ1-1, with no clear D. Coverage ceases 1 residue before the CDR3 finishes, and the germline J gene fills in the end. Germline V lookup: CDR1 GKSSPN, CDR2 SITVG. Trimming shortened V by 1 base and J by 3 bases, and 3 bases separated the two germline ends. CDR3 length: 11 amino acids.

This clone was seen once. Gene and germline names: mouse. The read terminates 1 residue before the CDR3 end, so the remaining end is supplied by the germline J gene. This chain joins TRBV13-2 and TRBJ2-1; 10 bases match TRBD2. The CDR3 sequence is 16 residues long. The germline gives CDR1 NNHNN, CDR2 SYGAGS (reference sequence). Trimming cost V 4 bases and J 3 bases; bases outside gene matches: 7. The CDR3 bases that were read are TGTGCCAGCGGTCCCAATCACTGGGGGGGCTATGCTGAGCAGTTC. Residues: CASGPNHWGGYAEQF. The full CDR3 protein is CASGPNHWGGYAEQFF.

Remarks on this clone: Gene labels here are mouse ones. Partial CDR3 DNA: TGTGCCAGCAGCCTCCTGGGGGATAACTATGCTGAGCAGTTC. It codes for CASSLLGDNYAEQF. The entire CDR3 sequence reads CASSLLGDNYAEQFF. The V gene is TRBV5, the J gene TRBJ2-1; 7 bases are a match to TRBD2. The read halts 1 residue ahead of the CDR3 end, with the missing end drawn from the germline J gene. CDR1 and CDR2 from the germline V gene are LGHNA and YNLKQL (reference sequence). The CDR3 covers 15 residues. With V trimmed by 4 bases and J by 0 bases, 3 bases remained unmatched.

In regard to this clone: All gene names here are mouse names. The observed sequence ends 1 residue before the CDR3 terminus, with the missing tail filled in from the germline J gene. The gene calls are TRBV13-1 and TRBJ1-5; D unclear. CDR3 length equals 16 residues. CDR1 is NSHNY, CDR2 SYGAGN, per germline. V was trimmed by 0 bases and J by 0 bases, leaving 10 bases between them. The CDR3 protein is CASSDEQPSNNQAPLF. The sequenced CDR3 bases are TGTGCCAGCAGTGATGAACAACCCAGTAACAACCAGGCTCCGCTT.

As regards this clone: Germline and genes here are mouse. From the germline J gene comes the end of the CDR3, since the read stops 1 residue before it. The chain recombines TRBV19 with TRBJ2-1, with 8 bases lining up with TRBD1. In germline, CDR1 is FNHDT, CDR2 SITEND (reference sequence). With 6 bases clipped from V and 1 base from J, the junction kept 3 bases outside the gene matches. The CDR3 has 14 residues. CDR3: CASTTGGNYAEQFF. The part of the CDR3 DNA that was read is TGTGCCAGCACCACAGGGGGGAACTATGCTGAGCAGTTC.

Details on this clone: Here the gene names and germline are mouse. The read gets to within 1 residue of the CDR3 end, and the germline J gene fills in the rest. This chain joins TRBV5 and TRBJ2-5, with 8 nucleotides matching TRBD1. Germline CDR1 is LGHNA and CDR2 is YNLKQL (reference sequence). With V trimmed by 0 bases and J by 6 bases, 2 bases remained unmatched. This CDR3 is 14 amino acids long. The part of the CDR3 DNA that was read is TGTGCCAGCAGCCAAGAAGGGGACAGGGACACCCAGTAC. Protein sequence: CASSQEGDRDTQY. The entire CDR3 reads CASSQEGDRDTQYF.

Concerning this clone itself: Mouse germline and gene names are used. Sequencing ends 1 residue short of the CDR3 end; the germline J gene provides the rest. The chain uses TRBV30 and TRBJ2-1, with 10 positions matching TRBD2. Trimming removed 2 bases from V and 1 base from J; junction bases left unmatched: 2. CDR1 and CDR2 from the germline V gene are SQVVS and ANEGSEA. The CDR3 extends over 15 amino acids. The sequenced part of the CDR3 DNA is TGTAGTTCTAGATGGGGACTGGGGAACTATGCTGAGCAGTTC. Its translation: CSSRWGLGNYAEQF. The whole CDR3 is CSSRWGLGNYAEQFF. The variable domain in full, completed from reference TRBV30 and TRBJ2-1, reads SVLLYQKPNRDICQSGTSLKIQCVADSQVVSMFWYQQFQEQSLMLMATANEGSEATYESGFTKDKFPISRPNLTFSTLTVNNARPGDSSIYFCSSRWGLGNYAEQFFGPGTRLTVL.

As concerns this clone: Mouse names are used for the genes. With the read ending 1 residue before the CDR3 end, the germline J gene is used to fill in that end. The genes are TRBV31 and TRBJ2-7; D may match TRBD1 or TRBD2 (6 bases each). The germline CDR1 and CDR2 sequences are GKSSPN and SITVG. The CDR3 length is 11 residues. Trimming cost V 5 bases and J 4 bases, with 9 bases left between them. CDR3 loop: CAWGGFYEQYF. The sequenced CDR3 bases are TGTGCCTGGGGGGGCTTTTATGAACAGTAC.

On this clone: These gene names are mouse names. The read stops 1 residue short of the end of the CDR3; the missing end is completed from the germline J gene. The V call is TRBV4, the J call TRBJ1-1, with a tentative D call TRBD1 (5 bases). Germline CDR1 LGHDT, CDR2 YNNKQL (reference sequence). Between the trimmed V and J ends, which lost 3 bases and 5 bases, there was a span of 7 bases. This CDR3 contains 12 residues. The CDR3 reads CASSYRETEVFF. Incomplete CDR3 DNA: TGTGCCAGCAGCTACAGGGAAACAGAAGTCTTC.

A remark on this clone: Any gene name here is a mouse gene name. The sequenced fragment ends 1 residue before the CDR3 boundary, so the rest is inferred from the germline J gene. V is TRBV5 and J is TRBJ2-5; tentative D call: TRBD2 (7 bases). In germline, CDR1 is LGHNA, CDR2 YNLKQL (reference sequence). CDR3 length equals 16 residues. Trimming pared 3 bases from V and 0 bases from J, leaving 13 bases between. CDR3 amino acids: CASSQVGGPNQDTQYF. The part of the CDR3 DNA that was read is TGTGCCAGCAGCCAGGTGGGGGGCCCTAACCAAGACACCCAGTAC.

Concerning this clone itself: The gene names given are mouse names. Partial CDR3 DNA: TGTGCCAGCGGTGATGCGCGGGACTGGGGAAGGCAAGACACCCAGTAC. It is translated as CASGDARDWGRQDTQY. The CDR3 in full is CASGDARDWGRQDTQYF. V and J are TRBV13-2 and TRBJ2-5; TRBD2 agrees at 10 bases. The read gets to within 1 residue of the CDR3 end, and the germline J gene fills in the rest. The length of the CDR3 is 17 residues. Germline-derived CDR1 and CDR2 are NNHNN and SYGAGS (reference sequence). The ends lost 0 bases at V and 3 bases at J; junction bases unmatched: 7.